These 19 T cell receptor beta chains were all obtained from the same sample, sequenced in a study of blood T cells in healthy people across ages. It was with a sample-barcoded 5' primer and a J-beta primer mix that a second PCR of roughly 6 to 12 cycles was run. TCRdb recomputed calls from the 5' RACE reads with MiXCR, one row per CDR3 protein. This sample has hundreds of thousands of distinct CDR3 sequences; 45% to 50% occur once, and the top ten carry 25% to 35%. Sequenced: blood. The receptors were sampled from a woman aged 60-75 years in good health.

This clonotype was recorded a few times. The chain employs TRBV12-3 or TRBV12-4 and TRBJ1-5; D not resolved. Trimming took off 7 bases at V and 5 bases at J, with 15 bases between the two ends. This CDR3 spans 14 amino acids. The CDR3 loop is CASTIAGNHQPQHF. In DNA form, the CDR3 reads TGTGCCAGCACTATAGCGGGGAACCATCAGCCCCAGCATTTT.

This clonotype was counted a few times. The rearrangement links TRBV29-1 to TRBJ2-5; maybe TRBD2 (7 bases). V shed 3 bases and J shed 5 bases, with 13 bases lying between them. This CDR3 contains 13 residues. Per the germline V gene, CDR1 is SQVTM and CDR2 is ANQGSEA. CDR3 loop: CSVDRGAMETQYF. Here the CDR3 DNA reads TGCAGCGTTGACCGGGGGGCTATGGAGACCCAGTACTTC.

With regard to this clonotype: This may stem from a read error, because a much larger clone lies one nucleotide away. The rearrangement links TRBV4-3 to TRBJ2-5, with D possibly being TRBD1 (5 bases). Germline V lookup: CDR1 LGHNA, CDR2 YSLEER. The CDR3 runs 15 residues. V was shortened by 4 bases and J by 1 base, with 13 bases between the two germline ends. Here the CDR3 reads CASSRATGFQETQYF. The CDR3 bases are TGCGCCAGCAGCCGAGCTACAGGATTCCAAGAGACCCAGTACTTC.

This rearrangement joins TRBV6-5 to TRBJ1-2; possible D gene TRBD1, 6 bases. This CDR3 is built from 14 residues. Deletions cut 6 bases from V and 4 bases from J, with 15 bases between. The germline CDR1 and CDR2 sequences are MNHEY and SVGAGI. For the CDR3, the DNA is TGTGCCAGCAGAGCTACAGGGCAGGCCTATGGCTACACCTTC. This sequence encodes CASRATGQAYGYTF.

The rearrangement uses TRBV6-5 and TRBJ2-7; a possible D gene is TRBD1 (5 bases). Trimming pared 2 bases from V and 0 bases from J, leaving 8 bases between. Germline V CDR1 and CDR2: MNHEY, SVGAGI. CDR3 length: 14 residues. Here the CDR3 DNA reads TGTGCCAGCAGTTACACCCAGGGCTCCTACGAGCAGTACTTC. It translates to CASSYTQGSYEQYF.

The rearrangement links TRBV7-2 to TRBJ2-1; possible D gene TRBD2, 5 bases. The germline gives CDR1 SGHTA, CDR2 FQGNSA. V was clipped by 6 bases and J by 0 bases, with 12 bases between them. The CDR3 loop spans 15 amino acids. For the CDR3, the DNA is TGTGCCAGCAGAGCCCTAGCAGTCTCCTACAATGAGCAGTTCTTC. It specifies CASRALAVSYNEQFF.

This clonotype has at least ten counts. CDR3 protein: CASRSNRGANEKLFF. DNA for the CDR3: TGTGCCAGCAGATCTAACAGGGGCGCTAATGAAAAACTGTTTTTT. The chain combines TRBV7-2 with TRBJ1-4; TRBD1 matches 7 bases. The CDR3 length is 15 residues. V was pared by 6 bases and J by 3 bases, with 7 bases of the junction left unmatched. Germline V gives CDR1 SGHTA, CDR2 FQGNSA.

Only a few counts were recorded for this clonotype. The V call is TRBV28, the J call TRBJ2-7, with 10 bases lining up with TRBD1. The length of the CDR3 is 15 residues. Per the germline V gene, CDR1 is MDHEN and CDR2 is SYDVKM. With 3 bases clipped from V and 3 bases from J, the junction kept 5 bases outside the gene matches. As DNA, the CDR3 is TGTGCCAGCAGTTTCCCCCGGGACAGGGGCTACGAGCAGTACTTC. Its translation: CASSFPRDRGYEQYF.

The V call is TRBV7-2, the J call TRBJ1-2; no definite D call. Germline V gives CDR1 SGHTA, CDR2 FQGNSA. The CDR3 runs 16 residues. V was pared by 5 bases and J by 7 bases, with 23 bases between. As DNA, the CDR3 is TGTGCCAGCAGCGCAGGAGGGAACCTTGCGGTTCTTGGCTACACCTTC. Encoded protein: CASSAGGNLAVLGYTF. Using reference TRBV7-2 and TRBJ1-2 for the parts outside the CDR3, the full variable domain is GAGVSQSPSNKVTEKGKDVELRCDPISGHTALYWYRQSLGQGLEFLIYFQGNSAPDKSGLPSDRFSAERTGGSVSTLTIQRTQQEDSAVYLCASSAGGNLAVLGYTFGSGTRLTVV.

The table lists this clonotype with a few counts. The chain couples TRBV20-1 to TRBJ1-5; D may be TRBD1 (5 bases). The germline V gene encodes CDR1 DFQATT and CDR2 SNEGSKA (reference sequence). There are 14 residues in the CDR3. Trimming stripped 4 bases from V and 2 bases from J, with 12 bases between. CDR3 coding DNA: TGCAGTGCTATTCGGGACGAGGGCAATCAGCCCCAGCATTTT. As protein: CSAIRDEGNQPQHF.

The chain carries TRBV27 and TRBJ2-4, with 8 positions matching TRBD1. V dropped 10 bases and J dropped 2; count of bases not matched to a gene: 7. From germline, CDR1 is MNHEY and CDR2 SMNVEV (reference sequence). The CDR3 extends over 14 amino acids. The CDR3 bases are TGTGCCACGGGCGCAGGGGGCTCCAAAAACATTCAGTACTTC. Its translation is CATGAGGSKNIQYF.

V and J are TRBV29-1 and TRBJ2-1, with 10 bases lining up with TRBD2. Germline CDR1 is SQVTM and CDR2 is ANQGSEA. The CDR3 extends over 15 amino acids. With V trimmed by 4 bases and J by 6 bases, 9 bases remained unmatched. The CDR3 DNA reads as TGCAGCGTTGGGGAGCTAGCGGGAGCGGCCAATGAGCAGTTCTTC. Translation: CSVGELAGAANEQFF.

This clonotype has more than one count but fewer than ten. V is TRBV27 and J is TRBJ2-7; no firm D call. CDR3 length: 11 amino acids. Trimming stripped 6 bases from V and 2 bases from J, with 5 bases between. Germline lookup yields CDR1 MNHEY and CDR2 SMNVEV (reference sequence). CDR3 bases: TGTGCCAGCAGGAACACCTACGAGCAGTACTTC. Its protein product is CASRNTYEQYF.

This rearrangement joins TRBV6-1 to TRBJ2-5, with 7 bases fitting TRBD2. The V segment lost 3 bases and the J segment 11 bases; nucleotides outside the gene matches: 18. The CDR3 spans 16 residues. CDR1 MNHNS and CDR2 SASEGT come from the germline V gene. The CDR3 nucleotides are TGTGCCAGCAGTGATGTGGGGACTATTCGGGCCGGTGTGCAGTACTTC. Translation: CASSDVGTIRAGVQYF.

V is TRBV28 and J is TRBJ1-6, with 12 bases fitting TRBD1. Germline V gives CDR1 MDHEN, CDR2 SYDVKM. The length of the CDR3 is 15 residues. Trimming cost V 6 bases and J 9 bases; bases outside gene matches: 6. CDR3 bases: TGTGCCAGCAGGGGGACAGGGGGCTCAGGTTCACCCCTCCACTTT. Translated, it gives CASRGTGGSGSPLHF.

This clonotype has more than one count but fewer than ten. J is TRBJ2-3 and V is TRBV2, with 9 bases identical to TRBD1. The ends lost 2 bases at V and 4 bases at J; junction bases unmatched: 4. The CDR3 is 15 residues long. CDR1 is SNHLY, CDR2 FYNNEI, per germline. The CDR3 DNA is TGTGCCAGCAGTGAACACAGGGGGCTCGCAGATACGCAGTATTTT. Translated, it gives CASSEHRGLADTQYF. The whole variable domain, filled in from reference TRBV2 and TRBJ2-3, reads EPEVTQTPSHQVTQMGQEVILRCVPISNHLYFYWYRQILGQKVEFLVSFYNNEISEKSEIFDDQFSVERPDGSNFTLKIRSTKLEDSAMYFCASSEHRGLADTQYFGPGTRLTVL.

V usage is TRBV7-2 and J usage is TRBJ1-2, with D perhaps matching TRBD1 (5 bases). V was pared by 5 bases and J by 10 bases, with 23 bases between. Germline CDR1 SGHTA, CDR2 FQGNSA. The CDR3 consists of 15 residues. The CDR3 bases are TGTGCCAGCAGCCCCACGGGACCCAGCTATGGTGACTACACCTTC. It specifies CASSPTGPSYGDYTF.

The chain recombines TRBV6-5 with TRBJ1-1; D is undetermined. The CDR3 is made up of 15 amino acids. CDR1 and CDR2 from the germline V gene are MNHEY and SVGAGI. Trimming shortened V by 2 bases and J by 1 base, and 11 bases separated the two germline ends. The CDR3 loop reads CASSYESPGNTEAFF. The CDR3 DNA follows: TGTGCCAGCAGTTACGAATCACCAGGGAACACTGAAGCTTTCTTT.

The chain has TRBV10-3 and TRBJ1-2; D may be TRBD1 (6 bases). Germline CDR1 and CDR2: ENHRY and SYGVKD. The CDR3 is 16 amino acids. Between the trimmed V and J ends, which lost 1 base and 6 bases, there was a span of 18 bases. The DNA of the CDR3 is TGTGCCATCAGTGAGTGGGGCGCGGAATCAGGGGATGGCTACACCTTC. This encodes CAISEWGAESGDGYTF.